What follows describes a single T cell receptor beta chain. The record originates from a study of blood T cell repertoires in COVID-19. Study-wide context: The United States, Italy and Spain supplied acute and convalescent COVID-19 samples. PBMCs, B-cell-depleted T cells, or T cells provided the cDNA or gDNA that made up the material.

Between the trimmed V and J ends, which lost 2 bases and 4 bases, there was a span of 12 bases. There are 15 residues in the CDR3. CDR1 and CDR2 from the germline V gene are WSHSY and SAAADI. A Seattle source enrolled patients during active infection and followed them longitudinally. In the authors' methods: Amplifying reference gene primers gave estimates of nucleated cell counts. This table comes from immunoSEQ multiplex PCR, and its TCRdb copy is limited to in-frame clones, with some not included. Clone size and V and J calls were adopted from that table, with D and trimming inferred from the DNA. The sample includes 310,000 or so clones, approximately 90% of them seen just once.

The sequencing sample was made of peripheral blood. This sequence originates from a woman aged 25 to 39 with COVID-19, enrolled during active disease. V and J are TRBV10-2 and TRBJ2-1, with D maybe TRBD2 (5 bases). The CDR3 DNA follows: TGCGCCAGCAGTGAGCAGTTGGGAGCTTACAATGAGCAGTTCTTC. As protein: CASSEQLGAYNEQFF.